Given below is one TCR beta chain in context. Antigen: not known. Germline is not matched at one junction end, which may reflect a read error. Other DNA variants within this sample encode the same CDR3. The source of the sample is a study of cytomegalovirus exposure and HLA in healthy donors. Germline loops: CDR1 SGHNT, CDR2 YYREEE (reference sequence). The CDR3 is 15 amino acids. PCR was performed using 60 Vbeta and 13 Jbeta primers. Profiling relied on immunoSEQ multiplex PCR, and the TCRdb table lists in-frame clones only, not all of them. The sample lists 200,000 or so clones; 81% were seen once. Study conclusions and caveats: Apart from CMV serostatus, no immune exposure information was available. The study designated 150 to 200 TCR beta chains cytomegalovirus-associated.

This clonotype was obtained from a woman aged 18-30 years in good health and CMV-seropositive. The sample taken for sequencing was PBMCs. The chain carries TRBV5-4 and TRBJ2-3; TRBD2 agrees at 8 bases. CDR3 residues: CASSLDSGNTDTQYF. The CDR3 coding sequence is TGCGCCAGCAGCTTGGATAGCGGGAACACAGATACGCAGTATTTT.